This TCR beta chain was identified during a study of post-analysis software for immune sequencing data. This clonotype was recorded only once. Germline V lookup: CDR1 SGHTA, CDR2 FQGNSA. The length of the CDR3 is 14 residues. Trimming shortened V by 3 bases and J by 0 bases, and 8 bases separated the two germline ends. Tagging with unique molecular identifiers was a feature of the TCR beta cDNA libraries. Each CDR3 protein is one row after TCRdb ran MiXCR on the PCR reads. The sample carries about 160,000 distinct CDR3 sequences, around 34% recorded once. The chain links TRBV7-2 to TRBJ1-1; D gene ambiguous. The sequencing here drew on blood, taken after autologous hematopoietic stem cell transplantation. This clonotype was obtained from a girl aged 10 to 17 with multiple sclerosis. CDR3 in amino acids: CASSFIRVNTEAFF. CDR3 nucleotide sequence: TGTGCCAGCAGCTTCATCCGGGTGAACACTGAAGCTTTCTTT. The full variable domain, with the rest looked up from reference TRBV7-2 and TRBJ1-1, is GAGVSQSPSNKVTEKGKDVELRCDPISGHTALYWYRQSLGQGLEFLIYFQGNSAPDKSGLPSDRFSAERTGGSVSTLTIQRTQQEDSAVYLCASSFIRVNTEAFFGQGTRLTVV.